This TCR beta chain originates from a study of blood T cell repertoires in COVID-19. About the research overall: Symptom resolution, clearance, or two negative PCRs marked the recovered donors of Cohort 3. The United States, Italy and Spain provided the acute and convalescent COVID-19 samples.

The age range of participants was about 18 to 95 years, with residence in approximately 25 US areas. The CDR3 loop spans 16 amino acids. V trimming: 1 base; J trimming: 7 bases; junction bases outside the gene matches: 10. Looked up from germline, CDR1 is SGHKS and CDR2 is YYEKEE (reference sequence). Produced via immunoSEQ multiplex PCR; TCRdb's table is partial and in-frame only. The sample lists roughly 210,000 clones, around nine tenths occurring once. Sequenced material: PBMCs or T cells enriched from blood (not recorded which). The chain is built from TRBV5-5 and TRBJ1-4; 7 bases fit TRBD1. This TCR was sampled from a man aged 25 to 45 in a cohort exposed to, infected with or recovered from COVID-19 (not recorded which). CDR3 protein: CASSLSRGVSGEKLFF. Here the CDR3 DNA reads TGTGCCAGCAGCTTGTCCAGGGGGGTCTCGGGTGAAAAACTGTTTTTT.